What follows is one TCR beta chain and its context. The antigen it binds to is not known. Qualities for individual bases were not recorded, and no much larger clone is one base off. The sample belongs to a study of post-analysis software for immune sequencing data (dated by TCRdb to between 2014 and 2016). Background on the whole study: Disease courses on record covered relapsing-remitting, secondary progressive and progressive-relapsing multiple sclerosis, though some patients had no subtype annotation. The patient repertoires were set against about 10 previously published healthy control repertoires from donors whose ages ranged from roughly 6 to 27 years. A subset of samples was prepared in parallel using single-end sample barcoding, then pooled and co-amplified after Illumina adapter ligation. Overall study results and their limits: Normalized Chao1 diversity was significantly lower in multiple sclerosis patients than controls, suggesting substantial peripheral T-cell clonal expansion. The control group was slightly older than the multiple sclerosis patient group. Patients showed significantly higher frequencies than controls for a few TRBV segments, among them TRBV5-6, TRBV5-1 and TRBV20-1. When samples were clustered directly using the F measure, samples prepared in the same batch co-clustered strongly, which prompted a batch-effect correction.

TCR beta repertoires were profiled from peripheral blood of 10 to 15 young patients with multiple sclerosis to demonstrate the VDJtools post-analysis software. Multiple sclerosis patients were children and adolescents aged roughly 6 to 15 years. The library was generated by PCR. The listed sequencing device is Illumina HiSeq 2500. To reduce PCR and sequencing biases, unique molecular identifiers were built into the TCR beta cDNA libraries. Per 1 to 10 million input T cells, approximately 500,000 cDNA molecules were obtained, such that each molecule approximated one T cell. The patient libraries were prepared and sequenced using the same protocol as the earlier healthy control dataset. Samples belonging to the same batch were prepared together, multiplexed and sequenced on a shared HiSeq lane. Under the source paper's analysis protocol: Raw barcoded reads were processed with MIGEC, and single-read molecular identifier groups were discarded before consensus assembly and CDR3 extraction. Clonotype tables were post-analysed with VDJtools, and diversity was normalized by down-sampling all datasets to the smallest sample size. Repertoire overlap clustering matched CDR3 amino acid but not nucleotide sequences to correct batch-related cross-sample contamination. TCRdb handled the public reads itself, with Q25 trimming in fastp and clone calling in MiXCR, and kept productive beta chains. Entries are consolidated by CDR3 protein sequence, retaining the most common genes and DNA. Here the V and J calls rest on TCRdb's processing, not on the authors' analysis. The sample profile shows about 180,000 distinct CDR3 sequences; 30% of them were found once. Approximately 1.5% of the sample rests with the top ten.

The CDR3 contains 19 residues, cysteine and phenylalanine counted. Just the 57-base CDR3 DNA is kept, in frame starting at base 1. Trimmed from V: 4 bases; trimmed from J: 1 base; junction bases lacking a gene match: 15. CDR1 and CDR2, per the germline V gene (reference sequence), are SEHNR and FQNEAQ. The chain is made from TRBV7-9 and TRBJ2-1; a stretch of 8 junction bases matches TRBD2. The receptor's source is a girl aged 10 to 17 with multiple sclerosis. The sample was blood. In nucleotides, the sequence is TGTGCCAGCAGCTCACCTACACGGAGTAGCGGGAAGTCCTACAATGAGCAGTTCTTC. This is translated as CASSSPTRSSGKSYNEQFF.